Below, 18 T cell receptor beta chains from the same sample are listed, as sequenced in a study of CD8+ T cells in alopecia areata. Treatment specified: oral pan-JAK inhibitor, 5-10 mg twice daily. RNA was isolated and reverse transcribed to cDNA, the sequencing template. Clones were read by immunoSEQ multiplex PCR, and TCRdb kept only the in-frame ones, dropping some. The repertoire consists of 180,000 or so clones, with approximately 55% occurring once and the leading ten covering 10% to 12%. This specimen consisted of CD8+ T cells sorted from blood, obtained at week 24, from a patient treated with tofacitinib. Receptors originate from a human donor with alopecia areata.

The table lists this clone with a few counts. The chain combines TRBV7-8 with TRBJ2-1, with 11 bases matching TRBD1. Germline-derived CDR1 and CDR2 are SGHVS and FQNEAQ. J lost 9 bases, V lost 0 bases, and 7 bases had no gene match. The CDR3 runs to 16 residues. Here the CDR3 DNA reads TGTGCCAGCAGCTTAGCGGAAGGACAGGGGGCCGGTGAGCAGTTCTTC. Amino acids: CASSLAEGQGAGEQFF.

This chain links TRBV30 with TRBJ2-5; D is perhaps TRBD2 (7 bases). The CDR3 consists of 13 residues. From germline, CDR1 is GTSNPN and CDR2 SVGIG (reference sequence). V lost 8 bases and J lost 5, with 18 bases in between. CDR3 protein: CAREGGEEETQYF. CDR3 bases: TGTGCCAGGGAGGGGGGGGAGGAGGAGACCCAGTACTTC.

The rearrangement uses TRBV14 and TRBJ2-3; TRBD2 matches at 8 bases. V shed 2 bases, J shed 5 bases, and the junction held 9 bases outside the gene matches. CDR3 length: 16 amino acids. Germline loops: CDR1 SGHDN, CDR2 FVKESK. CDR3 sequence: CASSQRSGGQGDTQYF. CDR3 bases: TGTGCCAGCAGCCAACGGTCGGGGGGGCAGGGAGATACGCAGTATTTT.

This clone turned up a few times. J is TRBJ2-1 and V is TRBV7-6, with TRBD1 identical over 7 bases. V was pared by 1 base and J by 7 bases, with 7 bases of the junction left unmatched. The CDR3 totals 15 residues. Germline CDR1 and CDR2: SGHVS and FNYEAQ. The CDR3 bases are TGTGCCAGCAGCTTAGAGGGGGCGGTTGGAAATGAGCAGTTCTTC. It specifies CASSLEGAVGNEQFF.

The chain combines TRBV18 with TRBJ1-1; 7 bases align to TRBD1. The junction had 11 bases not matched to a gene; V was cut back by 5 bases and J by 8 bases. The CDR3 is 14 amino acids. Germline CDR1 is KGHSH and CDR2 is LQKENI. CDR3 sequence: CASSDPGQKLEAFF. CDR3 in DNA: TGTGCCAGCTCAGATCCGGGACAGAAACTCGAAGCTTTCTTT.

The chain recombines TRBV6-5 with TRBJ1-2; D possibly corresponds to TRBD1 (6 bases). V was cut by 5 bases and J by 4 bases, with 17 bases left in between. The CDR3 has 15 residues. Germline CDR1 and CDR2: MNHEY and SVGAGI. DNA of the CDR3: TGTGCCAGCAGTCCAGACCTGGGACAAAGCTATGGCTACACCTTC. Protein: CASSPDLGQSYGYTF.

The rearrangement uses TRBV29-1 and TRBJ2-7; a possible D gene is TRBD1 (7 bases). Germline loops: CDR1 SQVTM, CDR2 ANQGSEA. The CDR3 loop spans 14 amino acids. With 7 bases removed from V and 2 bases from J, the gap between germline ends came to 18 bases. This CDR3 reads CSAHGGTATYEQYF. DNA of the CDR3: TGCAGCGCCCACGGCGGGACAGCAACCTACGAGCAGTACTTC.

V is TRBV9 and J is TRBJ2-4; D call uncertain. V lost 4 bases and J 2 bases, leaving 7 bases between the germline ends. Germline lookup yields CDR1 SGDLS and CDR2 YYNGEE. This CDR3 contains 13 residues. CDR3 sequence reads: CASSTGSKNIQYF. CDR3 coding DNA: TGTGCCAGCAGCACCGGGTCCAAAAACATTCAGTACTTC.

J is TRBJ1-2 and V is TRBV4-1, with D possibly matching TRBD1 (6 bases). The CDR3 loop spans 16 amino acids. V was cut by 0 bases and J by 4 bases, with 15 bases left in between. Germline V CDR1 and CDR2: MGHRA, YSYEKL. CDR3 nucleotides: TGCGCCAGCAGCCAAGAGGTCGGGACACCGGTCTATGGCTACACCTTC. It translates to CASSQEVGTPVYGYTF.

V is TRBV9 and J is TRBJ2-2, with D perhaps given as TRBD1 or TRBD2 (6 bases each). Trimming removed 4 bases from V and 5 bases from J, with 15 bases in between. Germline V gene sequence: CDR1 SGDLS, CDR2 YYNGEE. The CDR3 spans 15 residues. The CDR3 DNA reads as TGTGCCAGCAGCCCCCGACAGGCGGGGACCGGGGAGCTGTTTTTT. This sequence encodes CASSPRQAGTGELFF.

This chain uses TRBV7-8 with TRBJ2-5; D might be TRBD1 (5 bases). With 5 bases removed from V and 8 bases from J, the gap between germline ends came to 15 bases. This CDR3 comprises 13 residues. CDR1 and CDR2 from the germline V gene are SGHVS and FQNEAQ. The CDR3 loop is CASSPWGEPTQYF. CDR3 DNA: TGTGCCAGCAGCCCTTGGGGCGAGCCAACCCAGTACTTC.

This clone was seen a handful of times. The CDR3 region has the DNA TGCAGCGGGGGACCTCAAGATACGCAGTATTTT. It yields the protein CSGGPQDTQYF. The chain joins TRBV29-1 to TRBJ2-3, with D tentatively TRBD1 or TRBD2 (5 bases each). CDR1 is SQVTM, CDR2 ANQGSEA, per germline. CDR3 size: 11 residues. Between the trimmed V and J ends, which lost 7 bases and 5 bases, there was a span of 10 bases.

This rearrangement joins TRBV5-6 to TRBJ1-1; D is unresolved. Per the germline V gene, CDR1 is SGHDT and CDR2 is YYEEEE. The V end lost 4 bases, the J end lost 5 bases, and 9 bases lay between the germline ends. The CDR3 covers 12 residues. In DNA, the CDR3 is TGTGCCAGCAGCGGGTGGGGTACTGAAGCTTTCTTT. It codes for CASSGWGTEAFF.

The DNA of the CDR3 is TGTGCCAGCAGTTACTCTCTCTTATCCTCCACAGATACGCAGTATTTT. Encoded protein: CASSYSLLSSTDTQYF. The chain uses TRBV6-5 and TRBJ2-3; D remains unclear. Trimming left V 0 bases short and J 2 bases short, with 12 bases between. The CDR3 has 16 amino acids. Looked up from germline, CDR1 is MNHEY and CDR2 is SVGAGI.

This chain uses TRBV29-1 with TRBJ1-6; the D is unclear. The CDR3 runs 14 residues. Trimming removed 3 bases from V and 5 bases from J, with 11 bases in between. Germline lookup yields CDR1 SQVTM and CDR2 ANQGSEA. CDR3 bases: TGCAGCGTTGAGAGGGTAGGGAATAATTCACCCCTCCACTTT. Its translation is CSVERVGNNSPLHF.

This clone has a handful of counts. The chain employs TRBV4-1 and TRBJ1-2; 7 nucleotides match TRBD1. The germline gives CDR1 MGHRA, CDR2 YSYEKL. This CDR3 spans 15 amino acids. V was pared by 2 bases and J by 2 bases, with 5 bases of the junction left unmatched. The CDR3 loop reads CASSQRSRGNYGYTF. DNA for the CDR3: TGCGCCAGCAGCCAAAGGAGCAGGGGGAACTATGGCTACACCTTC.

The sample holds one count of this clone. The chain is built from TRBV19 and TRBJ1-1, with unresolved D. The CDR3 runs 14 residues. With 7 bases removed from V and 0 bases from J, the gap between germline ends came to 12 bases. Per the germline V gene, CDR1 is LNHDA and CDR2 is SQIVND (reference sequence). CDR3 sequence (DNA): TGTGCCAGTACCACGTCTCTCCTGAACACTGAAGCTTTCTTT. Protein product: CASTTSLLNTEAFF.

The chain is built from TRBV6-1 and TRBJ2-1; TRBD1 matches 8 bases. The CDR3 runs to 16 residues. Trimming removed 2 bases from V and 2 bases from J; junction bases left unmatched: 5. CDR1 and CDR2 from the germline V gene are MNHNS and SASEGT. DNA of the CDR3: TGTGCCAGCAGTGAATGGTGGACAGGGACCTACAATGAGCAGTTCTTC. It encodes CASSEWWTGTYNEQFF.